This T cell receptor beta chain was documented in a study of T-cell reconstitution after alpha-beta-depleted transplantation in children. Preparing the TCRbeta library involved the use of unique molecular identifiers. MiXCR, run by TCRdb on the PCR reads, gives a single entry per CDR3 protein. The table lists 200,000 to 250,000 distinct CDR3 sequences, 11% of them singletons. Ten or more counts support this clonotype. Its antigen is not known. Study-wide results and caveats: Expanded clones from the graft, numbering several hundred, reportedly supplied alpha-beta T cells about two months after transplant. By one year post-transplant, T-cell counts and diversity largely arose from T cells that were newly produced.

The sequence was obtained from a child in the first two years of life with acute myeloid leukemia, due to receive a stem cell transplant. The sample here was PBMCs, taken before TCRalphabeta/CD19-depleted stem cell transplant.

CDR3 residues: CSANPGGAGTYNEQFF. The CDR3, as DNA: TGCAGTGCTAACCCGGGAGGGGCGGGGACCTACAATGAGCAGTTCTTC. The chain combines TRBV20-1 with TRBJ2-1; 8 bases fit TRBD2. Germline-derived CDR1 and CDR2 are DFQATT and SNEGSKA (reference sequence). The CDR3 is 16 residues long. The V gene end was trimmed by 4 bases and the J gene end by 2 bases; junction bases not matched to a gene: 10.